The 9 T cell receptor beta chains presented below share a single source sample, sequenced in a study of T cells in Graves' hyperthyroidism and ophthalmopathy. TCR beta CDR3 sequences were amplified from RNA transcripts. HTBI primers drove first-round RT-PCR of the TCR CDR3. One entry per CDR3 protein, called by TCRdb with MiXCR from the multiplex PCR reads. The repertoire holds roughly 300,000 distinct CDR3 sequences, around 20% seen once, with 50% in the top ten. Sequencing was performed on blood. The source is a woman aged 45-65 years with Graves' hyperthyroidism.

The chain recombines TRBV27 with TRBJ2-3; D may correspond to TRBD1 or TRBD2 (5 bases each). The CDR3 has 15 amino acids. V was pared by 5 bases and J by 6 bases, with 18 bases between. The germline gives CDR1 MNHEY, CDR2 SMNVEV (reference sequence). The CDR3 bases are TGTGCCAGCAGTCTACCCGGGACCGGCATGGATACGCAGTATTTT. As protein: CASSLPGTGMDTQYF.

The J gene is TRBJ1-2, the V gene TRBV7-8; a weak D match, TRBD1 (5 bases). Deletions cut 1 base from V and 3 bases from J, with 9 bases between. The CDR3 contains 14 residues. Germline V gene data show CDR1 as SGHVS and CDR2 as FQNEAQ. For the CDR3, the DNA is TGTGCCAGCAGCTTAGAGCCCAGGGACTATGGCTACACCTTC. This encodes CASSLEPRDYGYTF.

V usage is TRBV28 and J usage is TRBJ1-3; 7 nucleotides agree with TRBD1. CDR3 length equals 15 residues. The germline gives CDR1 MDHEN, CDR2 SYDVKM. V was clipped by 6 bases and J by 2 bases; unmatched bases: 7. Here the CDR3 reads CASRGSGGAGNTIYF. The CDR3 DNA is TGTGCCAGCAGGGGCTCAGGGGGGGCTGGAAACACCATATATTTT.

This clonotype was seen many times. This chain joins TRBV7-2 and TRBJ2-1; 11 bases are shared with TRBD2. CDR3 length equals 16 residues. V lost 1 base and J lost 4; bases outside the gene matches: 3. Germline values: CDR1 SGHTA, CDR2 FQGNSA. In DNA form, the CDR3 reads TGTGCCAGCAGCTTAGTGGCTAGCGGGGGGTACAATGAGCAGTTCTTC. Protein sequence: CASSLVASGGYNEQFF.

The chain uses TRBV7-8 and TRBJ2-4; 8 nucleotides agree with TRBD2. Trimming at V came to 5 bases and at J to 0 bases, leaving 6 bases not matched to a gene. Germline V gives CDR1 SGHVS, CDR2 FQNEAQ. This CDR3 is 16 amino acids long. The CDR3, as DNA: TGTGCCAGCAGCCCATGGACTAGCAAAGCCAAAAACATTCAGTACTTC. This translates into CASSPWTSKAKNIQYF.

The chain has TRBV7-2 and TRBJ1-2; the D is unclear. The germline V gene has CDR1 SGHTA and CDR2 FQGNSA. V was clipped by 1 base and J by 1 base, with 7 bases between them. This CDR3 is built from 14 residues. The CDR3 reads CASSLVSDNYGYTF. The CDR3 region has the DNA TGTGCCAGCAGCTTAGTCTCTGATAACTATGGCTACACCTTC.

This sequence joins TRBV7-3 and TRBJ2-1; possibly TRBD2 for D (6 bases). Germline CDR1 and CDR2: SGHTA and FQGTGA. The V end lost 1 base, the J end lost 13 bases, and 17 bases lay between the germline ends. The CDR3 totals 14 residues. The CDR3 DNA reads as TGTGCCAGCAGCTTAAGGGACTCCGCTTTCCTCCAGTTCTTC. It translates to CASSLRDSAFLQFF.

This clonotype was seen repeatedly, ten times or more. J is TRBJ1-1 and V is TRBV30, with a tentative D call TRBD1 (5 bases). The CDR3 runs 13 residues. The V end was cut by 2 bases, the J end by 2 bases, with 9 bases between. Germline CDR1 is GTSNPN and CDR2 is SVGIG (reference sequence). The CDR3: CAWSRGSNTEAFF. The CDR3 DNA reads TGTGCCTGGAGTCGGGGGAGCAACACTGAAGCTTTCTTT.

The J gene is TRBJ1-1, the V gene TRBV6-5; D might be TRBD1 (5 bases). The CDR3 sequence is 16 residues long. V shed 4 bases and J shed 1 base, with 16 bases lying between them. Germline CDR1 and CDR2: MNHEY and SVGAGI. The CDR3, as DNA: TGTGCCAGCAGTTTTGGGCAGGGCGTAGCGAACACTGAAGCTTTCTTT. Translation gives CASSFGQGVANTEAFF.